This TCR beta chain came from a study of T-cell reconstitution after alpha-beta-depleted transplantation in children (dated by TCRdb to 2016 to 2018). Looking at the study overall: T-cell immune reconstitution after TCRalphabeta/CD19-depleted allogeneic hematopoietic cell transplantation in children was quantitatively tracked in the study by means of TCR repertoire profiling.

The library was built by means of PCR. Data came from an Illumina HiSeq 2500. TCR libraries were prepared with molecular barcoding, using unique molecular identifiers to normalize TCRbeta repertoire quantification. TCRdb itself trimmed the public reads at Q25 with fastp, ran MiXCR and retained productive beta chains. Rows merge per CDR3 protein into single entries with the most common DNA and genes. Within this sample are 450,000 to 700,000 distinct CDR3 sequences, with 25% to 30% of them counted one time only. 36% of the sample lies in the top ten. This clonotype turned up a few times. No cognate antigen has been identified for it. Base qualities are not at hand, and no much larger clone is one base apart. The treatment or condition tag for this specimen amounts to: allogeneic hematopoietic cell transplantation with graft depleted of TCRalphabeta T cells and CD19 B cells. The children who served as transplant recipients had been given grafts of TCRalphabeta/CD19-depleted allogeneic hematopoietic cells.

Broad study findings and their caveats: Over subsequent months, a decline in hyperexpanded clone frequencies was noted, and after one year, T-cell counts and TCRbeta diversity were mostly ascribed to newly produced T cells. The apparently early recovery of alphabetaT-cell counts about two months after transplant reportedly depended on only several hundred rapidly expanded clones that came from non-depleted graft cells. In some patients, the high TCRbeta diversity seen at day 60 was put down to recipient T cells and intrathymic progenitors that had survived conditioning.

The receptor was derived from a boy in the first two years of life with Wiskott-Aldrich syndrome, due to receive a stem cell transplant. This specimen was PBMCs, taken before TCRalphabeta/CD19-depleted stem cell transplant.

The DNA sequence is given as TGTGCCAGCAGGGACCCGGGACTAGGGGGAGCGGTGAGCACAGATACGCAGTATTTT. Its product reads: CASRDPGLGGAVSTDTQYF. Here the chain combines TRBV28 and TRBJ2-3; 8 junctional bases match TRBD2. The CDR3 spans 19 residues, from the cysteine through the phenylalanine. The CDR3 DNA has 57 bases and is translated from base 1. V is cut back by 6 bases and J by 0 bases, with 17 bases in the junction unmatched. CDR1 and CDR2, per the germline V gene, are MDHEN and SYDVKM.